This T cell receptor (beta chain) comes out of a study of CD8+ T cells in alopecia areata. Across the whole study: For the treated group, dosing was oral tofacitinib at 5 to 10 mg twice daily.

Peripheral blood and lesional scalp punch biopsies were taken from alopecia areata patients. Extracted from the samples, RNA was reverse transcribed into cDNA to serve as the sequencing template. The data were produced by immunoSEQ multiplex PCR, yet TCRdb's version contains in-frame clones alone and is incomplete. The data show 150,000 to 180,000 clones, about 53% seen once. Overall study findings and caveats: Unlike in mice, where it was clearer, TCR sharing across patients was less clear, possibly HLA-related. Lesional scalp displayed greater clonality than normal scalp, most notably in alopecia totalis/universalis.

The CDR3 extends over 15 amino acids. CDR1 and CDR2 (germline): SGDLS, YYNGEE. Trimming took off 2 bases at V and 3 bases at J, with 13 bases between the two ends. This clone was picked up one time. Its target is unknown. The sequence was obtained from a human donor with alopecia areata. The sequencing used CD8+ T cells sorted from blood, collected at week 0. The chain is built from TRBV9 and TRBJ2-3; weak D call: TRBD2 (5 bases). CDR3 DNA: TGTGCCAGCAGCGTCGGGGAGTTAGTGACAGATACGCAGTATTTT. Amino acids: CASSVGELVTDTQYF.